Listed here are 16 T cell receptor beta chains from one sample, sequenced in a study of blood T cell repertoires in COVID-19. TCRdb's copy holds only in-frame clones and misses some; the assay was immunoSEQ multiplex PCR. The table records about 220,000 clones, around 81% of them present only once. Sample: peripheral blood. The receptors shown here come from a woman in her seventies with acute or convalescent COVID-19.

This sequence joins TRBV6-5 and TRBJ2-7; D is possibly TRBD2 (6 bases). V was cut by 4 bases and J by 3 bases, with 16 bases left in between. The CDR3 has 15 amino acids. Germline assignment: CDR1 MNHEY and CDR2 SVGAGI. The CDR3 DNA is TGTGCCAGCAGTTCCGTGACTAGGGGAGGCTACGAGCAGTACTTC. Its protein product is CASSSVTRGGYEQYF.

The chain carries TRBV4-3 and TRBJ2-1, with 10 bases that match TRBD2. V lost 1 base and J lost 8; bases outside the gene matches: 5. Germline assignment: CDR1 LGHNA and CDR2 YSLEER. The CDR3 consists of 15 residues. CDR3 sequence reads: CASSQVLAGAHEQFF. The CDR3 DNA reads TGCGCCAGCAGCCAAGTCCTAGCGGGGGCTCATGAGCAGTTCTTC.

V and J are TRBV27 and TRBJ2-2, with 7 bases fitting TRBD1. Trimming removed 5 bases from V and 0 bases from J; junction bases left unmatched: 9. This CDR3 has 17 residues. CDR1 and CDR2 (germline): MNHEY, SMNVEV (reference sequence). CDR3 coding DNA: TGTGCCAGCAGTCCGGACAGGTCTGTCGCGAACACCGGGGAGCTGTTTTTT. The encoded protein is CASSPDRSVANTGELFF.

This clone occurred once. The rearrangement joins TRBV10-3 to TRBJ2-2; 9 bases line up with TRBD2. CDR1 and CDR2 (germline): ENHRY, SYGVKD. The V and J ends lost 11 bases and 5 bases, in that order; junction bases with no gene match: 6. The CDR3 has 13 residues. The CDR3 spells CASAGGGTGELFF. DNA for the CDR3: TGTGCCTCCGCGGGAGGGGGGACCGGGGAGCTGTTTTTT.

The CDR3 loop reads CAISKGQGSADTQYF. CDR3 in DNA: TGTGCCATCAGTAAGGGACAGGGGTCGGCAGATACGCAGTATTTT. The rearrangement joins TRBV10-3 to TRBJ2-3; TRBD1 matches 10 bases. Germline V CDR1 and CDR2: ENHRY, SYGVKD. The CDR3 sequence is 15 residues long. V lost 5 bases and J lost 4; bases outside the gene matches: 6.

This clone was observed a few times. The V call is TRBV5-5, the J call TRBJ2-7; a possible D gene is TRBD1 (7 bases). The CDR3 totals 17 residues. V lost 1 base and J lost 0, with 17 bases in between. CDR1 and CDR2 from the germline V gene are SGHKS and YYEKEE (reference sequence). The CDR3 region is CASSLRAGGYSSYEQYF. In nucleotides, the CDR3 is TGTGCCAGCAGCTTGAGGGCAGGGGGGTATAGCTCCTACGAGCAGTACTTC.

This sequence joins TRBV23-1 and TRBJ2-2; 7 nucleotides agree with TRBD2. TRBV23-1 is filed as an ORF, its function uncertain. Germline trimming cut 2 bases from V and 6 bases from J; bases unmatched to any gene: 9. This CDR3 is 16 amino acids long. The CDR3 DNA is TGCGCCAGCAGTCAACCCGGGGGACTAAGACCCGGGGAGCTGTTTTTT. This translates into CASSQPGGLRPGELFF.

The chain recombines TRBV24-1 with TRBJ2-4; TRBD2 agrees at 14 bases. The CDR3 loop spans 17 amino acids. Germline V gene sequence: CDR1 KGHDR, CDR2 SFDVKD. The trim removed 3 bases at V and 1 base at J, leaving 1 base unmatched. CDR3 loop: CATSDRTSGGAKNIQYF. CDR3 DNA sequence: TGTGCCACCAGTGATAGGACTAGCGGGGGGGCCAAAAACATTCAGTACTTC.

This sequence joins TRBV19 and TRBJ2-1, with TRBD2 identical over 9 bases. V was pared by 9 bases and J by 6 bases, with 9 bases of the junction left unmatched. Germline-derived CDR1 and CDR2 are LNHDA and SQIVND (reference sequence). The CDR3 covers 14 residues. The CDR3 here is CASVQAAGGNEQFF. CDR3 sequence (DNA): TGTGCCAGCGTCCAAGCAGCGGGGGGCAATGAGCAGTTCTTC.

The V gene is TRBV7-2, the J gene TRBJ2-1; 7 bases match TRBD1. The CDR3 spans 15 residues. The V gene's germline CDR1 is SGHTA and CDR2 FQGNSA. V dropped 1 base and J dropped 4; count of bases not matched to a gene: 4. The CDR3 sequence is CASSLVGTVYNEQFF. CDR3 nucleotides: TGTGCCAGCAGCTTAGTCGGGACAGTATACAATGAGCAGTTCTTC.

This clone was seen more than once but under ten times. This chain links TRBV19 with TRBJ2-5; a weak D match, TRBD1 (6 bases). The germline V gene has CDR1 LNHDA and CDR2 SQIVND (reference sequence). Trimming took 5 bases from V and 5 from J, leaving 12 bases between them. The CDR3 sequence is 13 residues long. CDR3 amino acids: CASSLGAAETQYF. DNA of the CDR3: TGTGCCAGTAGTTTGGGGGCCGCGGAGACCCAGTACTTC.

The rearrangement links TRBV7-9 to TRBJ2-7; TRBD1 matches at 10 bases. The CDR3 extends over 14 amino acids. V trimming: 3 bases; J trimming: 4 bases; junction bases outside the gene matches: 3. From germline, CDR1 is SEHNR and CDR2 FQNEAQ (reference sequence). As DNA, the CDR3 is TGTGCCAGCAGCTTTGGGACAGGGGCATACGAGCAGTACTTC. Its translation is CASSFGTGAYEQYF. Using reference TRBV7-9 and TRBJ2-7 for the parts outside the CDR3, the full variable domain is DTGVSQNPRHKITKRGQNVTFRCDPISEHNRLYWYRQTLGQGPEFLTYFQNEAQLEKSRLLSDRFSAERPKGSFSTLEIQRTEQGDSAMYLCASSFGTGAYEQYFGPGTRLTVT.

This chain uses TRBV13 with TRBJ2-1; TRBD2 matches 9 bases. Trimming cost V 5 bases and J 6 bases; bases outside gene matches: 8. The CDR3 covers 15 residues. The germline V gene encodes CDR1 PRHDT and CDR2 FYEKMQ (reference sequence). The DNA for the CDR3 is TGTGCCAGCAGCCCCCTGCGGGGGGGCGGCAATGAGCAGTTCTTC. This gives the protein CASSPLRGGGNEQFF.

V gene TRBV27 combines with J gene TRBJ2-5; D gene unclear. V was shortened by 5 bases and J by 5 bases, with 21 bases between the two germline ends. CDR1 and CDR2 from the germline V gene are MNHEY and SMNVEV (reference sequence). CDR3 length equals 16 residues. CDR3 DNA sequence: TGTGCCAGCAGTCTCTACCTGACTCGCACGGTCGAGACCCAGTACTTC. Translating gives CASSLYLTRTVETQYF.

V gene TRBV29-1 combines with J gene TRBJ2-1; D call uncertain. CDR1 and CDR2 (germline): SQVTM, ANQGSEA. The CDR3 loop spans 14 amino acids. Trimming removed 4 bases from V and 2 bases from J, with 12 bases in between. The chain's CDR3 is CSVARTIPYNEQFF. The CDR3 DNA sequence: TGCAGCGTTGCTCGTACAATCCCCTACAATGAGCAGTTCTTC.

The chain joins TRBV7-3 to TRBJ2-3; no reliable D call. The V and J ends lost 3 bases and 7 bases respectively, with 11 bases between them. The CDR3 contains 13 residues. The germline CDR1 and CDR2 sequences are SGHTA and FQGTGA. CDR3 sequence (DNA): TGTGCCAGCAGCTTGGGTAGTGACAATACGCAGTATTTT. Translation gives CASSLGSDNTQYF.